This is a list of T cell receptor beta chains from one sample in a study of graft-versus-host responses after intestinal transplantation. Clones were sequenced by immunoSEQ multiplex PCR, and TCRdb holds only the in-frame ones, with some missing. The sample has 77,000 or so clones; about 90% are singletons. The sample consisted of PBMCs, taken 98 days after intestinal transplantation. The source is a human patient who received an intestinal transplant, so some T cells may come from the graft donor. Both conserved end residues are part of each CDR3. The D gene is left open where the match is weak. Clone size is not always given. Where it is, it says once, few, many or a class for expanded clones.

j_gene,v_gene,abundance,d_gene,CDR3aa
TRBJ2-7,TRBV6-5,.,.,CASGGQYEQYF
TRBJ1-1,TRBV6-6,.,.,CASSPPGTEAFF
TRBJ1-6,TRBV11-1,.,TRBD1,CASSFGTGANSPLHF
TRBJ2-1,TRBV5-4,.,TRBD2,CASSLMSRGTSSYNEQFF
TRBJ2-7,TRBV6-5,.,TRBD2,CASSYIGRTSYEQYF
TRBJ1-2,TRBV9,.,.,CASSGPPSQGRYGYTF
TRBJ1-1,TRBV2,once,.,CASRASGGTEAFF
TRBJ1-1,TRBV4-2,.,.,CASSPYSDTEAFF
TRBJ2-5,TRBV18,.,.,CASSPLQETQYF
TRBJ2-5,TRBV27,.,TRBD2,CASSLRGRAGETQYF
TRBJ2-7,TRBV11-2,.,.,CASSLGRTGIDPYEQYF
TRBJ2-3,TRBV13,.,.,CASSSRGVSSTDTQYF
TRBJ2-7,TRBV5-6,.,TRBD2,CASSLGTSGIWRAYEQYF
TRBJ1-1,TRBV11-1,.,.,CASSALPTEAFF
TRBJ2-1,TRBV6-5,.,TRBD1,CASTPTGSNEQFF
TRBJ2-5,TRBV7-9,few,TRBD2,CASSLGRGQETQYF
TRBJ2-6,TRBV27,.,TRBD1,CASSYDRVVTGANVLTF
TRBJ1-2,TRBV6-5,.,TRBD1,CASSGVQAGGGYTF
TRBJ2-1,TRBV7-3,.,.,CASSLRPATGNEQFF
TRBJ1-1,TRBV13,.,.,CASSARGKGFTEAFF